This TCR beta chain derives from a study of shared clonotypes between healthy human individuals (dated by TCRdb to about 2020). Turning to the overall study: The cohort included a few men and a couple of women between 18 and 49 years of age. For each donor, CD4 naive and CD4 memory were each run on three plates, CD8 naive on two plates, and CD8 memory on one plate. The study deeply sequenced blood TCR repertoires of about five healthy adults to estimate repertoire size and the extent of clonotype sharing between individuals. To increase sequencing depth and limit assay-specific biases, TCR repertoire library preparation and sequencing were carried out by different laboratories using diverse techniques. Between about 0.9 and 9 billion PBMCs per donor were obtained by leukapheresis. Broader findings and caveats from the paper: Across a handful of donors, around 5% of naive CD4, roughly 3.5% of naive CD8, around 2.1% of memory CD4, and 0.4% of memory CD8 clonotypes were shared. The small number of donors limited the genetic and exposure-history diversity represented. Sampling was restricted to blood, and TCR repertoires in tissue are likely to differ from TCR repertoires in blood. Incomplete sequencing was indicated by rarefaction of sorted-subset datasets, despite the large sequencing depth. Naive subsets generally had larger estimated clonotype richness than memory subsets. Based on pairwise subsampling, the degree of clonotype sharing among donors was expected to be affected by sequencing depth. Compared with non-shared clonotypes, the clonotypes found in all four sorted-subset donors had higher generation probabilities.

Using the deep immunoSEQ assay, TCR CDR3 regions were amplified from genomic DNA by multiplex PCR. Extracted genomic DNA from each cell subset was distributed evenly across all wells of several immunoSEQ 96-well plates, and each plate was treated as a replicate. For sorted subsets, around 200 ng genomic DNA, equal to 30,000 or so T cell genomes, was loaded into each replicate PCR. Purified libraries were measured with a Qubit 3.0 fluorometer, size-checked on a Bioanalyzer 2100, and measured again with the KAPA Library Quantification kit. Every immunoSEQ 96-well plate was sequenced on a separate single-read 150-cycle Illumina NextSeq 550 flow cell. The original methods were these. Because only junctional sequences without quality scores were contained in the immunoSEQ output, filtering matching that applied to full-length reads could not be performed. Sequences were annotated with PyIR, a Python wrapper for IgBLAST v1.9, and V/J genes and CDR3 were assigned using IMGT germline references. Any read was removed if the V/J assignment was weak (E-value above 1e-6), the CDR3 was missing, or the read contained stop codons, out-of-frame junctions, or ambiguous translated residues. V3J clonotypes were defined as sequences sharing an identical inferred V gene, J gene, and CDR3 amino acid sequence. To compute the percentage overlap between repertoires, the number of shared unique clonotypes was divided by the size of the smaller repertoire. Richness of each repertoire was evaluated using RTK rarefaction, the Chao1 estimator, and Recon v2.1 estimates of unobserved clonotypes. OLGA was used to compute generation probabilities for all TCRbeta clonotypes that the gDNA method yielded from a few donors. Entries here come from immuneACCESS through TCRdb and include only in-frame sequences with V and J called. Some clones fail to appear in such tables; in the studies checked, an unresolved V gene covers under half of the shortfall, and the cause of the remainder is unknown. V and J calls and clone size come straight from that table; D and trimming were deduced from the DNA. This sample gives over a million clones in total; roughly 96% of them show up just once. The ten most abundant clones make up approximately 1.2% of the sample.

Germline trimming amounts to 1 base on V and 6 bases on J, with 8 as the count of junction bases outside the gene matches. The CDR3 starts with the cysteine, ends with the phenylalanine, and has 15 residues. Only the CDR3 DNA is retained, 45 bases long and in frame from the first base. CDR1 and CDR2, per the germline V gene, are SGDLS and YYNGEE. Of note for this clone: This receptor's antigen is unknown. Base qualities were left out, and no much larger clone turns up one base away.

Healthy HIV-negative adults with no recently reported acute infections or vaccinations were included as donors. Every donor was a Caucasian adult living in Nashville, Tennessee, USA. Magnetic negative selection was used to enrich CD4+ T cells, after which naive cells were positively selected on CD45RA and the negative fraction became the memory subset. Blood was obtained by leukapheresis, after which PBMCs were separated by Ficoll-Histopaque density gradient centrifugation and cryopreserved in liquid nitrogen vapor phase. Analytical flow cytometry was used to check the purity and quantity of every magnetically sorted T cell population. Each sorted fraction had its genomic DNA isolated and then quantified by UV absorbance on a Nanodrop 2000c.

Rearrangement joined TRBV9 to TRBJ2-3, and TRBD2 aligns with 7 junction nucleotides. The sequencing input was naive CD4+ T cells sorted from blood. Read against the paper, the sample's cell subset or site label means: CD45RA+ positively selected. This receptor was taken from a man between 25 and 39 years old in good health. At the DNA level, the sequence is TGTGCCAGCAGCGTACCCGGGGGGTCAGCCGATACGCAGTATTTT. Its translation is CASSVPGGSADTQYF.